Below, 5 T cell receptor beta chains from the same sample are listed, as sequenced in a study of read filtering for tumor transcriptome and immune sequencing (dated by TCRdb to 2019 to 2021). Reads for this sample came from an Illumina HiSeq 4000. Starting from 400 to 450 ng RNA, TCR libraries were constructed with the Immunoverse kit using molecular barcoded adaptors that cover the alpha/delta and beta/gamma chains. TCRdb ran its own pipeline on the public reads, namely fastp trimming at Q25 and MiXCR clone calling, and kept in-frame beta chains. Entries are consolidated by CDR3 protein sequence, retaining the most common genes and DNA. This sample is represented by 40,000 to 50,000 distinct CDR3 sequences; approximately 18% of them were singletons. The top ten clonotypes cover 15% to 19% of the sample. Sequencing was performed on a population of CD138-negative cells sorted from bone marrow. The cell subset or site label here, explained by the study, means: bone marrow mononuclear cells depleted of CD138+ plasma/myeloma cells by negative magnetic selection. These receptors were obtained from a donor at least 40 years old with multiple myeloma.

This clonotype has ten or more counts. This chain uses TRBV20-1 with TRBJ1-2; TRBD1 aligns across 8 bases. The CDR3 contains 13 residues. From germline, CDR1 is DFQATT and CDR2 SNEGSKA (reference sequence). V was clipped by 6 bases and J by 4 bases; unmatched bases: 7. CDR3 loop: CSALSGTGYGYTF. The DNA of the CDR3 is TGCAGTGCGCTTTCCGGGACAGGCTATGGCTACACCTTC.

This clonotype was seen many times. The chain is built from TRBV18 and TRBJ2-5, with TRBD1 matching over 8 bases. The CDR3 runs 14 residues. The germline CDR1 and CDR2 sequences are KGHSH and LQKENI. The ends lost 5 bases at V and 3 bases at J; junction bases unmatched: 5. This CDR3 reads CASSYDRGEETQYF. The CDR3 DNA follows: TGTGCCAGCTCATACGACAGGGGCGAAGAGACCCAGTACTTC.

This clonotype has a count of ten or more. This chain connects TRBV5-1 to TRBJ1-1; perhaps TRBD1 as D (5 bases). Trimming removed 5 bases from V and 3 bases from J, with 14 bases in between. The CDR3 sequence is 14 residues long. The germline V gene has CDR1 SGHRS and CDR2 YFSETQ. In DNA, the CDR3 is TGCGCCAGCAGGGACGGTTGGGGGGACACTGAAGCTTTCTTT. It yields the protein CASRDGWGDTEAFF.

This clonotype occurred many times. The rearrangement joins TRBV29-1 to TRBJ1-2; 9 bases fit TRBD1. The CDR3 has 13 amino acids. CDR1 SQVTM and CDR2 ANQGSEA come from the germline V gene. The ends lost 7 bases at V and 6 bases at J; junction bases unmatched: 9. The CDR3 region has the DNA TGCAGCGGGGGGACAGGGCCATCACATGGCTACACCTTC. Its protein is CSGGTGPSHGYTF. Full variable domain (remainder filled in from reference TRBV29-1 and TRBJ1-2): SAVISQKPSRDICQRGTSLTIQCQVDSQVTMMFWYRQQPGQSLTLIATANQGSEATYESGFVIDKFPISRPNLTFSTLTVSNMSPEDSSIYLCSGGTGPSHGYTFGSGTRLTVV.

The CDR3 here is CASSLSRPGGGSNSPLHF. The CDR3 DNA reads TGTGCCAGCAGCTTAAGTAGACCAGGGGGCGGGAGTAATTCACCCCTCCACTTT. The gene calls are TRBV7-2 and TRBJ1-6; 8 bases are shared with TRBD1. Unmatched junction bases numbered 12, after V lost 2 bases and J lost 6 bases. This CDR3 has 18 amino acids. Germline V gene data show CDR1 as SGHTA and CDR2 as FQGNSA.